A single sample gave rise to the 13 T cell receptor beta chains below, sequenced in a study of identical twins. Via MiXCR, TCRdb re-called the 5' RACE reads, giving one row per CDR3 protein. Of around 690,000 distinct CDR3 sequences listed, approximately 22% are singletons. These sequences were also reported in another study, on T cells expressing NK-cell markers.

Sequencing input: PBMCs. The receptors come from a woman under 30 in good health.

The V call is TRBV20-1, the J call TRBJ1-2; a possible D gene is TRBD1 (6 bases). The CDR3 length is 12 residues. Germline lookup yields CDR1 DFQATT and CDR2 SNEGSKA (reference sequence). V shed 2 bases and J shed 8 bases, with 12 bases lying between them. The CDR3 DNA reads TGCAGTGCTAGAAGAACAGGGAGCGGCTACACCTTC. Encoded protein: CSARRTGSGYTF.

This clonotype occurred once. The rearrangement uses TRBV5-1 and TRBJ2-3, with D perhaps TRBD2 (6 bases). Germline V lookup: CDR1 SGHRS, CDR2 YFSETQ. The CDR3 has 15 amino acids. Trimming cost V 2 bases and J 2 bases, with 12 bases left between them. The CDR3 DNA sequence: TGCGCCAGCAGCTTAGACCGGGAGCTCACAGATACGCAGTATTTT. This gives the protein CASSLDRELTDTQYF.

This clonotype was seen repeatedly, ten times or more. The rearrangement uses TRBV20-1 and TRBJ1-1; a possible D gene is TRBD1 (5 bases). This CDR3 contains 11 residues. Germline V gene data show CDR1 as DFQATT and CDR2 as SNEGSKA (reference sequence). V was clipped by 1 base and J by 5 bases, with 5 bases between them. In DNA form, the CDR3 reads TGCAGTGCTAGAGGGGGGACTGAAGCTTTCTTT. This encodes CSARGGTEAFF.

The chain links TRBV6-5 to TRBJ2-1; no clear D gene. Trimming pared 2 bases from V and 6 bases from J, leaving 14 bases between. Germline V lookup: CDR1 MNHEY, CDR2 SVGAGI. The CDR3 is 15 amino acids. This CDR3 is CASSYDHTVFNEQFF. CDR3 DNA sequence: TGTGCCAGCAGTTACGACCATACTGTGTTCAATGAGCAGTTCTTC.

This clonotype was detected ten times or more. This chain uses TRBV12-3 or TRBV12-4 with TRBJ2-1; 12 nucleotides match TRBD2. Trimming took 6 bases from V and 11 from J; bases not matched to a gene: 8. CDR3 size: 14 residues. In DNA, the CDR3 is TGTGCCAGCAGGCGTCTGACTAGCGGGAGTAAGCAGTTCTTC. This gives the protein CASRRLTSGSKQFF.

This clonotype was counted only a few times. This sequence joins TRBV12-3 or TRBV12-4 and TRBJ1-2; D gene unclear. Trimming stripped 6 bases from V and 6 bases from J, with 8 bases between. This CDR3 has 11 amino acids. The CDR3 sequence is CASRNSNGYTF. The CDR3 DNA is TGTGCCAGCAGGAACAGTAATGGCTACACCTTC.

The chain combines TRBV5-1 with TRBJ2-5; D is uncertain. The length of the CDR3 is 14 residues. V was shortened by 7 bases and J by 4 bases, with 17 bases between the two germline ends. The germline CDR1 and CDR2 sequences are SGHRS and YFSETQ. CDR3 coding DNA: TGCGCCAGCTCCCCAATCCCCCTCAGAGAGACCCAGTACTTC. Translation gives CASSPIPLRETQYF. Full variable domain (missing parts from reference TRBV5-1 and TRBJ2-5): KAGVTQTPRYLIKTRGQQVTLSCSPISGHRSVSWYQQTPGQGLQFLFEYFSETQRNKGNFPGRFSGRQFSNSRSEMNVSTLELGDSALYLCASSPIPLRETQYFGPGTRLLVL.

DNA of the CDR3: TGTGCCAGCAGTCCTGGGACAGCGGAAGAGACCCAGTACTTC. Protein sequence: CASSPGTAEETQYF. J is TRBJ2-5 and V is TRBV2, with 7 bases fitting TRBD1. V gave up 5 bases and J gave up 3 bases; unmatched junction bases: 6. CDR3 size: 14 residues. From germline, CDR1 is SNHLY and CDR2 FYNNEI.

J is TRBJ2-1 and V is TRBV29-1; the match to TRBD2 covers 10 bases. This CDR3 is built from 14 residues. The V gene's germline CDR1 is SQVTM and CDR2 ANQGSEA. Unmatched junction bases numbered 16, after V lost 8 bases and J lost 12 bases. In nucleotides, the CDR3 is TGCAGCTCGAGAAGCGGGGGGGCATTTCTAGGGCAGTTCTTC. Translated: CSSRSGGAFLGQFF.

This chain joins TRBV12-3 or TRBV12-4 and TRBJ2-5; D remains ambiguous. V was shortened by 5 bases and J by 4 bases, with 8 bases between the two germline ends. The CDR3 runs 12 residues. DNA of the CDR3: TGTGCCAGCAGTCCGGCAATAGAGACCCAGTACTTC. It translates to CASSPAIETQYF.

This clonotype was observed a few times. This chain uses TRBV20-1 with TRBJ2-5; D call uncertain. Per the germline V gene, CDR1 is DFQATT and CDR2 is SNEGSKA (reference sequence). This CDR3 has 13 amino acids. The V gene lost 6 bases and the J gene lost 4 bases, with 15 bases spanning the gap. The CDR3 bases are TGCAGTGCCCTTCGACCCCACCGAGAGACCCAGTACTTC. Translation: CSALRPHRETQYF.

This clonotype turned up a few times. This chain links TRBV12-3 or TRBV12-4 with TRBJ1-2; no reliable D call. V lost 1 base, J lost 5 bases, and 14 bases lay in between. The CDR3 is made up of 15 amino acids. The CDR3 loop reads CASSLVPPPAYGYTF. For the CDR3, the DNA is TGTGCCAGCAGTTTAGTCCCACCCCCCGCTTATGGCTACACCTTC.

This clonotype has ten or more counts. J is TRBJ1-2 and V is TRBV14, with D hard to call. Germline values: CDR1 SGHDN, CDR2 FVKESK. This CDR3 is 14 amino acids long. Trimming cost V 1 base and J 7 bases, with 13 bases left between them. In nucleotides, the CDR3 is TGTGCCAGCAGCCAAGCAGGATTCGTTCGTGGCTACACCTTC. Protein: CASSQAGFVRGYTF.